The 20 T cell receptor beta chains given below trace back to one sample, sequenced in a study of blood T cell repertoires in COVID-19. The protocol was immunoSEQ multiplex PCR, while the TCRdb copy is restricted to in-frame clones and leaves out a portion. The sample has around 180,000 clones, roughly 89% seen once; the top ten hold roughly 2.4%. What was sequenced was PBMCs or T cells enriched from blood (not recorded which). All receptors come from a middle-aged woman with acute COVID-19.

This chain uses TRBV25-1 with TRBJ1-4; no definite D call. The CDR3 is 10 residues long. CDR1 and CDR2 (germline): MGHDK, SYGVNS. Trimming removed 8 bases at V and 14 bases at J, with 12 bases between. The CDR3 coding sequence is TGTGCCAGCGCTGGTGAGCGCCTGTTTTTT. It codes for CASAGERLFF.

The rearrangement joins TRBV6-6 to TRBJ1-1; 7 bases line up with TRBD1. CDR1 is MNHNY, CDR2 SVGAGI, per germline (reference sequence). The CDR3 extends over 15 amino acids. V trimming: 6 bases; J trimming: 3 bases; junction bases outside the gene matches: 10. The CDR3 DNA reads TGTGCCAGCAGCCACCTTGTGGGGACAGACACTGAAGCTTTCTTT. As protein: CASSHLVGTDTEAFF.

The rearrangement links TRBV7-9 to TRBJ1-2; unclear D gene. Germline V lookup: CDR1 SEHNR, CDR2 FQNEAQ (reference sequence). V lost 5 bases to trimming and J lost 2 bases, with 12 bases between them. The CDR3 sequence is 14 residues long. The CDR3 reads CASSSKTVNYGYTF. DNA of the CDR3: TGTGCCAGCAGCAGCAAAACAGTGAACTATGGCTACACCTTC.

This chain links TRBV7-3 with TRBJ2-1, with D perhaps matching TRBD1 (7 bases). Trimming took 6 bases from V and 0 from J, leaving 12 bases between them. The CDR3 loop spans 15 amino acids. Germline CDR1 and CDR2: SGHTA and FQGTGA. The CDR3 reads CASSAGQSSYNEQFF. DNA of the CDR3: TGTGCCAGCAGTGCGGGACAGAGCTCCTACAATGAGCAGTTCTTC.

V is TRBV4-1 and J is TRBJ2-3, with 13 bases matching TRBD2. With 3 bases clipped from V and 3 bases from J, the junction kept 15 bases outside the gene matches. The CDR3 runs 20 residues. Germline CDR1 and CDR2: MGHRA and YSYEKL. CDR3 nucleotides: TGCGCCAGCAGCCACCCTAAAAGGGATACTAGCGGGGGGGAGACAGATACGCAGTATTTT. It encodes CASSHPKRDTSGGETDTQYF.

The CDR3 sequence is CASSPQRGNQETQYF. The CDR3 nucleotides read TGTGCCAGCTCTCCCCAGCGGGGGAACCAAGAGACCCAGTACTTC. The chain recombines TRBV7-2 with TRBJ2-5, with 8 bases matching TRBD2. With 8 bases clipped from V and 0 bases from J, the junction kept 8 bases outside the gene matches. The CDR3 has 15 amino acids. CDR1 and CDR2 from the germline V gene are SGHTA and FQGNSA.

This clone was detected once. V usage is TRBV2 and J usage is TRBJ1-1, with D tentatively TRBD1 (5 bases). V was shortened by 5 bases and J by 0 bases, with 16 bases between the two germline ends. This CDR3 has 16 amino acids. From germline, CDR1 is SNHLY and CDR2 FYNNEI. This chain's CDR3 is CASSFQGPPLNTEAFF. The CDR3, as DNA: TGTGCCAGCAGTTTTCAGGGTCCCCCCTTGAACACTGAAGCTTTCTTT. Combining the CDR3 with reference TRBV2 and TRBJ1-1 gives the whole variable domain EPEVTQTPSHQVTQMGQEVILRCVPISNHLYFYWYRQILGQKVEFLVSFYNNEISEKSEIFDDQFSVERPDGSNFTLKIRSTKLEDSAMYFCASSFQGPPLNTEAFFGQGTRLTVV.

This sequence joins TRBV5-1 and TRBJ2-6; 8 nucleotides match TRBD1. The V and J ends lost 0 bases and 2 bases, in that order; junction bases with no gene match: 4. Germline CDR1 reads SGHRS; CDR2 reads YFSETQ. The CDR3 has 17 residues. CDR3 sequence reads: CASSLGDRLPGANVLTF. For the CDR3, the DNA is TGCGCCAGCAGCTTGGGGGACAGGCTTCCTGGGGCCAACGTCCTGACTTTC.

V gene TRBV19 combines with J gene TRBJ2-7, with 12 bases identical to TRBD2. Per germline, CDR1 LNHDA and CDR2 SQIVND (reference sequence). V was clipped by 2 bases and J by 3 bases; unmatched bases: 2. The CDR3 covers 15 residues. CDR3 in DNA: TGTGCCAGTAGTATATCGACTAGCGGGAGCTACGAGCAGTACTTC. Residues: CASSISTSGSYEQYF.

This chain connects TRBV7-9 to TRBJ1-2, with TRBD1 as a possible D gene (5 bases). The CDR3 extends over 15 amino acids. Trimming pared 2 bases from V and 8 bases from J, leaving 18 bases between. Germline assignment: CDR1 SEHNR and CDR2 FQNEAQ (reference sequence). The chain's CDR3 is CASSLFRGGFGGYTF. The DNA for the CDR3 is TGTGCCAGCAGCTTATTCCGTGGGGGGTTCGGCGGCTACACCTTC.

Points on this clone: A read error may account for a junction end that differs from germline. The CDR3 loop is CASSGTSTDTQYF. CDR3 coding DNA: TGTGCAAGTAGCGGGACAAGCACAGATACGCAGTATTTT. V is TRBV19 and J is TRBJ2-3; 8 positions match TRBD2. This CDR3 spans 13 amino acids. CDR1 LNHDA and CDR2 SQIVND come from the germline V gene (reference sequence). Full variable domain (missing parts from reference TRBV19 and TRBJ2-3): DGGITQSPKYLFRKEGQNVTLSCEQNLNHDAMYWYRQDPGQGLRLIYYSQIVNDFQKGDIAEGYSVSREKKESFPLTVTSAQKNPTAFYLCASSGTSTDTQYFGPGTRLTVL.

This sequence joins TRBV4-1 and TRBJ2-3, with TRBD1 identical over 10 bases. The CDR3 contains 16 residues. J gave up 4 bases and V 3 bases, and 7 bases lay outside the gene matches. Germline V gives CDR1 MGHRA, CDR2 YSYEKL. CDR3 DNA sequence: TGCGCCAGCAGCCAGATGACAGGGGGCGGAGCAGATACGCAGTATTTT. Its translation: CASSQMTGGGADTQYF.

The CDR3 DNA reads as TGTGCCAGCAGCGTAGAAGGGACAGGGAGGACAGATACGCAGTATTTT. It translates to CASSVEGTGRTDTQYF. The chain recombines TRBV9 with TRBJ2-3, with 9 positions matching TRBD1. The V segment lost 0 bases and the J segment 3 bases; nucleotides outside the gene matches: 5. Germline CDR1 reads SGDLS; CDR2 reads YYNGEE. The CDR3 consists of 16 residues.

CDR3 coding DNA: TGTGCCAGTAGCGTACAGGGGAGTGATTCACCCCTCCACTTT. Translated: CASSVQGSDSPLHF. The chain has TRBV19 and TRBJ1-6; 7 nucleotides line up with TRBD1. The CDR3 is 14 residues long. Losses at the gene ends were 6 bases for V and 8 bases for J; bases not matched to a gene: 7. Per the germline V gene, CDR1 is LNHDA and CDR2 is SQIVND (reference sequence).

The gene calls are TRBV4-1 and TRBJ1-4; perhaps TRBD1 as D (5 bases). Germline V gene sequence: CDR1 MGHRA, CDR2 YSYEKL. V gave up 3 bases and J gave up 6 bases, with 14 bases separating them. The CDR3 covers 15 residues. The CDR3 nucleotides are TGCGCCAGCAGCCACCCTCTGACAGTGGATGAAAAACTGTTTTTT. Its protein is CASSHPLTVDEKLFF.

The V gene is TRBV18, the J gene TRBJ2-7; TRBD2 matches at 8 bases. J gave up 7 bases and V 6 bases, and 11 bases lay outside the gene matches. Looked up from germline, CDR1 is KGHSH and CDR2 is LQKENI. The CDR3 extends over 14 amino acids. CDR3 sequence reads: CASSTTAGEGEQYF. In DNA form, the CDR3 reads TGTGCCAGCTCCACCACAGCGGGGGAGGGGGAGCAGTACTTC.

The chain is built from TRBV5-6 and TRBJ1-1; tentative D call: TRBD1 (6 bases). Germline CDR1 is SGHDT and CDR2 is YYEEEE. Trimming took 0 bases from V and 0 from J, leaving 12 bases between them. The CDR3 runs to 16 residues. CDR3 nucleotides: TGTGCCAGCAGCTTGGGGGGGCCGGTGATGAACACTGAAGCTTTCTTT. Translated: CASSLGGPVMNTEAFF.

The chain joins TRBV27 to TRBJ2-2, with 9 positions matching TRBD2. The trim removed 7 bases at V and 5 bases at J, leaving 8 bases unmatched. The CDR3 extends over 15 amino acids. The germline gives CDR1 MNHEY, CDR2 SMNVEV (reference sequence). In nucleotides, the CDR3 is TGTGCCAGCAAGGCTAGCGGGACACCTACCGGGGAGCTGTTTTTT. Its protein product is CASKASGTPTGELFF.

The chain employs TRBV5-8 and TRBJ1-5; a weak D match, TRBD1 (6 bases). The V gene's germline CDR1 is SGHTS and CDR2 YDEGEE. This CDR3 region has 15 residues. Trimming removed 4 bases at V and 2 bases at J, with 13 bases between. The CDR3 is CASSRGGGGNQPQHF. The CDR3, as DNA: TGTGCCAGCAGCCGCGGGGGCGGGGGCAATCAGCCCCAGCATTTT.

The chain links TRBV30 to TRBJ1-3; tentative D call: TRBD1 (5 bases). This CDR3 region has 14 residues. The germline V and J ends were trimmed by 2 bases and 4 bases, with 12 bases remaining between them. Germline CDR1 and CDR2: GTSNPN and SVGIG (reference sequence). CDR3 DNA: TGTGCCTGGAGTATGACCGGGGGAGGAAACACCATATATTTT. Amino acid sequence: CAWSMTGGGNTIYF.